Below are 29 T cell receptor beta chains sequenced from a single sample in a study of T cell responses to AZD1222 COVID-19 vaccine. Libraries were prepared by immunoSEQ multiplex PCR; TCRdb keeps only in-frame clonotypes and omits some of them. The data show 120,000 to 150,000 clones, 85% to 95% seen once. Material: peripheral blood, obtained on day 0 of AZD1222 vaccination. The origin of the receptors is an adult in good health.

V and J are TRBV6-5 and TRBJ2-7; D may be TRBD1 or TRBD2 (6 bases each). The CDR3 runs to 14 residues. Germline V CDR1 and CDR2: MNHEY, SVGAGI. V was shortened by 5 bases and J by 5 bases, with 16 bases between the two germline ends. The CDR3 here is CASSPRGRGDEQYF. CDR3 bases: TGTGCCAGCAGTCCACGGGGGCGTGGGGACGAGCAGTACTTC.

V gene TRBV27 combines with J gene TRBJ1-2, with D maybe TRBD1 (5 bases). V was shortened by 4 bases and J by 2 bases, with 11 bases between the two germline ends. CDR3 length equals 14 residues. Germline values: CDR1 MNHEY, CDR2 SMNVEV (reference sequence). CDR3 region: CASSSMGRNYGYTF. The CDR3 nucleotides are TGTGCCAGCAGTTCCATGGGGCGCAACTATGGCTACACCTTC.

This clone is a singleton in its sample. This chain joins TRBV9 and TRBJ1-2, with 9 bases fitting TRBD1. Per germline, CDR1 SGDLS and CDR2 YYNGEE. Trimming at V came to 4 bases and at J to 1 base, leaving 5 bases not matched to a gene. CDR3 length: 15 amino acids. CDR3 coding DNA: TGTGCCAGCAGCTCTGGGACAGGGCTTAACTATGGCTACACCTTC. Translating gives CASSSGTGLNYGYTF.

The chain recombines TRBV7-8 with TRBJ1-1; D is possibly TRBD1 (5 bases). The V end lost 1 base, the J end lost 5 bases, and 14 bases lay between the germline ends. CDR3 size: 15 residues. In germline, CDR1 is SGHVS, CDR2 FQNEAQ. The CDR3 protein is CASSLVRGTQTEAFF. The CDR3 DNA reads TGTGCCAGCAGCTTAGTTCGGGGGACGCAGACTGAAGCTTTCTTT.

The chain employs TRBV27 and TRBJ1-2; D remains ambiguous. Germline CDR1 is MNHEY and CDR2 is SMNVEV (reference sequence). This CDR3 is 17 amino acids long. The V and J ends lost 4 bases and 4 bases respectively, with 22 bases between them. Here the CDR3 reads CASSSLVPDNSRYGYTF. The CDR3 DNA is TGTGCCAGCAGTTCGCTTGTACCCGACAACTCCCGCTATGGCTACACCTTC.

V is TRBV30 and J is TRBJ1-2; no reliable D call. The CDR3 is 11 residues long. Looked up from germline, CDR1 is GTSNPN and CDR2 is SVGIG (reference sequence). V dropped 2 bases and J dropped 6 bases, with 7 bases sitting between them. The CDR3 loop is CAWSLGDGYTF. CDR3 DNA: TGTGCCTGGAGTTTGGGAGATGGCTACACCTTC.

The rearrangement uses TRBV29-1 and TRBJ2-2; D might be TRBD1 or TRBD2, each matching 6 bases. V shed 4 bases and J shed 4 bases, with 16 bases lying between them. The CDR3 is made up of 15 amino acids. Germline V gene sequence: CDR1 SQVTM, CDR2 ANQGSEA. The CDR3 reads CSVGVPGAGTGELFF. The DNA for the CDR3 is TGCAGCGTTGGAGTACCGGGGGCAGGCACCGGGGAGCTGTTTTTT.

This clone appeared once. This CDR3 is CATSRDPPFGRQNNEQFF. CDR3 bases: TGTGCCACCAGCAGAGATCCTCCTTTCGGGAGGCAGAACAATGAGCAGTTCTTC. The V gene is TRBV15, the J gene TRBJ2-1, with 7 bases fitting TRBD2. Germline V gene lookup returns CDR1 LNHNV and CDR2 YYDKDF (reference sequence). This CDR3 is built from 18 residues. The V and J ends lost 0 bases and 5 bases, in that order; junction bases with no gene match: 13.

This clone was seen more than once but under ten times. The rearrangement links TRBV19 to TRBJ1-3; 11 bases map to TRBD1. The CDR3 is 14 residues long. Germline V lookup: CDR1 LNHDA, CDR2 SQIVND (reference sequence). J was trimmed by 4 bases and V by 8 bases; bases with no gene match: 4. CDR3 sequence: CASLWTGGGNTIYF. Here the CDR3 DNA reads TGTGCCAGTCTCTGGACAGGGGGCGGAAACACCATATATTTT.

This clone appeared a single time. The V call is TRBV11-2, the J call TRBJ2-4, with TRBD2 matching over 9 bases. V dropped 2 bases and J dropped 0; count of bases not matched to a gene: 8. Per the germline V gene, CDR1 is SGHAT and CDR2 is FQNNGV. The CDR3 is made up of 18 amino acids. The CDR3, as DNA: TGTGCCAGCAGCTTATCGACTAGCGGAGGACTAGCCAAAAACATTCAGTACTTC. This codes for CASSLSTSGGLAKNIQYF.

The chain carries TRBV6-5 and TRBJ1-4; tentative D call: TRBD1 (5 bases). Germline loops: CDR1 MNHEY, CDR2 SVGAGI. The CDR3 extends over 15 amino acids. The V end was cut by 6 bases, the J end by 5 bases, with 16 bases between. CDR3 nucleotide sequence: TGTGCCAGCAGCTACCACCGGGGCAGGAATGAAAAACTGTTTTTT. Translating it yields CASSYHRGRNEKLFF.

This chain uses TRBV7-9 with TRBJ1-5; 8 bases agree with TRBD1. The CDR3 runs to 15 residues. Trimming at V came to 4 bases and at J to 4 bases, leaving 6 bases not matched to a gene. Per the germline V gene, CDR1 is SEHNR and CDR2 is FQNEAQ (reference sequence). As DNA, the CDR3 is TGTGCCAGCAGCTGGGGGACAGGTCTAAATCAGCCCCAGCATTTT. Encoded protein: CASSWGTGLNQPQHF.

CDR3 DNA: TGCAGCGTTGACAAACGACCGGGATTTGAGCAGTTCTTC. The encoded protein is CSVDKRPGFEQFF. The J gene is TRBJ2-1, the V gene TRBV29-1; D might be TRBD2 (5 bases). The V end was cut by 3 bases, the J end by 9 bases, with 15 bases between. CDR3 size: 13 residues. Per the germline V gene, CDR1 is SQVTM and CDR2 is ANQGSEA.

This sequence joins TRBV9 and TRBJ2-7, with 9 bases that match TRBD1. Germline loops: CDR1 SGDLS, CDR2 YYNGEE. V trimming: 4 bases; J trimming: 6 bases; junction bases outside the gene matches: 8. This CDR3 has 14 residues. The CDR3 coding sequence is TGTGCCAGCAGCAAGGACAGGGGAAGGAGCGAGCAGTACTTC. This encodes CASSKDRGRSEQYF.

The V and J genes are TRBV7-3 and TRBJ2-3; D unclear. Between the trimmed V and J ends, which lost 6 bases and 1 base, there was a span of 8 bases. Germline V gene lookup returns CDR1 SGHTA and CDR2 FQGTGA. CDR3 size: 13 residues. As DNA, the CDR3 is TGTGCCAGCAGAGAAGGAGGCACAGATACGCAGTATTTT. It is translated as CASREGGTDTQYF.

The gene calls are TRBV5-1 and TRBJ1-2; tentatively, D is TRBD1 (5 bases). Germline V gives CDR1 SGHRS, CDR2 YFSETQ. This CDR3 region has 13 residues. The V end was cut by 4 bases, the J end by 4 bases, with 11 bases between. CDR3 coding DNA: TGCGCCAGCAGCCAGGGCCTCTCCTATGGCTACACCTTC. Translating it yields CASSQGLSYGYTF.

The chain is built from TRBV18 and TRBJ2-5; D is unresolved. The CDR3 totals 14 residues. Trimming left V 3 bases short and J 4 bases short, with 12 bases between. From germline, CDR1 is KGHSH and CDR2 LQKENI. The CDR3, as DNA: TGTGCCAGCTCACCCATCAAGGGAAGAGAGACCCAGTACTTC. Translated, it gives CASSPIKGRETQYF.

The CDR3 spells CASSLRQGGNQPQHF. The CDR3 DNA sequence: TGTGCCAGCAGTTTAAGACAGGGTGGAAATCAGCCCCAGCATTTT. The V call is TRBV27, the J call TRBJ1-5; the match to TRBD1 covers 7 bases. Trimming removed 2 bases from V and 4 bases from J; junction bases left unmatched: 5. The CDR3 runs 15 residues. CDR1 and CDR2 (germline): MNHEY, SMNVEV (reference sequence).

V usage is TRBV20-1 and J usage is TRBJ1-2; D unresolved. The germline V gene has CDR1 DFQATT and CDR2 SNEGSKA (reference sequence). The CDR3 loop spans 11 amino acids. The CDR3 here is CATEVNYGYTF. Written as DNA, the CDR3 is TGCGCGACGGAAGTGAACTATGGCTACACCTTC.

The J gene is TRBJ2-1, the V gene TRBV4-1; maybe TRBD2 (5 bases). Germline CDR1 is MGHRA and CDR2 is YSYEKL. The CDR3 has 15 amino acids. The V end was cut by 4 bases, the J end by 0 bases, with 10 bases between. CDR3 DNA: TGCGCCAGCAGCCTAGCGCCGAGCTCCTACAATGAGCAGTTCTTC. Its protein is CASSLAPSSYNEQFF.

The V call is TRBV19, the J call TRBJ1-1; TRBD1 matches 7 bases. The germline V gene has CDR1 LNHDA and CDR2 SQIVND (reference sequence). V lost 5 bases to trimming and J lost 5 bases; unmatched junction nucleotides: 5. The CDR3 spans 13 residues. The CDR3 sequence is CASSEQGITEAFF. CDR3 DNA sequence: TGTGCCAGTAGTGAACAGGGGATAACTGAAGCTTTCTTT.

The CDR3: CASSLSGNSYNEQFF. The CDR3 DNA sequence: TGCGCCAGCAGCCTATCAGGGAACTCCTACAATGAGCAGTTCTTC. This chain joins TRBV5-1 and TRBJ2-1; TRBD1 is a possible D gene (5 bases). The CDR3 spans 15 residues. From germline, CDR1 is SGHRS and CDR2 YFSETQ. Trimming cost V 4 bases and J 0 bases, with 11 bases left between them.

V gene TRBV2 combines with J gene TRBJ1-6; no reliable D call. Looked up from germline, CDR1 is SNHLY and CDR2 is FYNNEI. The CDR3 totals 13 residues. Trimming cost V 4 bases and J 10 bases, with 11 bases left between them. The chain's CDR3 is CASSVAPQSPLHF. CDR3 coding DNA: TGTGCCAGCAGTGTGGCCCCTCAATCACCCCTCCACTTT.

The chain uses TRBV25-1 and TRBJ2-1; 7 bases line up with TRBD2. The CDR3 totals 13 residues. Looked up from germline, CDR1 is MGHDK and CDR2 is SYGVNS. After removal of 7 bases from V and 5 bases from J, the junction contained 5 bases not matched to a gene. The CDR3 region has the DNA TGTGCCAGCACCGGGACTACTCACAATGAGCAGTTCTTC. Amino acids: CASTGTTHNEQFF.

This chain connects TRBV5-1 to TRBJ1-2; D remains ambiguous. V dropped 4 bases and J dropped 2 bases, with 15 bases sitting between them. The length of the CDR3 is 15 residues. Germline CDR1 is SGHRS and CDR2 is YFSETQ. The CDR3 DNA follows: TGCGCCAGCAGCCCTTGGGATCCTCCAAACTATGGCTACACCTTC. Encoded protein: CASSPWDPPNYGYTF.

The CDR3 coding sequence is TGTGCCTGGAGGGACAACTCCTACGAGCAGTACTTC. This sequence encodes CAWRDNSYEQYF. V and J are TRBV30 and TRBJ2-7; D is perhaps TRBD1 (5 bases). Between the trimmed V and J ends, which lost 3 bases and 0 bases, there was a span of 6 bases. Germline V gene data show CDR1 as GTSNPN and CDR2 as SVGIG (reference sequence). This CDR3 is 12 amino acids long.

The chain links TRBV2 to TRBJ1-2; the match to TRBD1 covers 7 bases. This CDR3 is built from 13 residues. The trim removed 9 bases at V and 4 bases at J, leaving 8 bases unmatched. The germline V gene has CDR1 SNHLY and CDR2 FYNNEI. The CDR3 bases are TGTGCCAGTTCGGGACAGACCTTCTATGGCTACACCTTC. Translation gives CASSGQTFYGYTF.

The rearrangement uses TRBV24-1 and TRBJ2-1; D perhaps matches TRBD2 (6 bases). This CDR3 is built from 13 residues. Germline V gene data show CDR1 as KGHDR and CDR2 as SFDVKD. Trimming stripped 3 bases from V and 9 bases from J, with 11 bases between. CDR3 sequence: CATSDGSSAEQFF. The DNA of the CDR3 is TGTGCCACCAGTGATGGGTCTAGCGCTGAGCAGTTCTTC.

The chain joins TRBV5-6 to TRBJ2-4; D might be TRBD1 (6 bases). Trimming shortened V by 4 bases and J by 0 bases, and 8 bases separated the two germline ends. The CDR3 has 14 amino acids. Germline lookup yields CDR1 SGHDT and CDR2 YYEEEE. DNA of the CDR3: TGTGCCAGCAGCCCAGGGGTAGCCAAAAACATTCAGTACTTC. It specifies CASSPGVAKNIQYF.